What follows are 28 T cell receptor beta chains derived from one specimen sequenced in a study of T cell responses to AZD1222 COVID-19 vaccine. Sequencing was performed with immunoSEQ multiplex PCR; in TCRdb, only in-frame clones are kept and a portion is missing. The sample yields 45,000 to 70,000 clones, about 90% seen once. This specimen was peripheral blood, taken 28 days after the second AZD1222 dose. The source is an adult who received the AZD1222 COVID-19 vaccine.

For this clone: A read error may account for a junction end that differs from germline. The chain carries TRBV30 and TRBJ2-7, with TRBD2 matching 7 bases. The length of the CDR3 is 12 residues. The germline CDR1 and CDR2 sequences are GTSNPN and SVGIG (reference sequence). DNA for the CDR3: TGTGCCTGGAGCGGGCTAGCGGCACGACCCGACTTC. It translates to CAWSGLAARPDF.

The CDR3: CASSVEGQGAPQYF. The CDR3 bases are TGTGCCAGCAGTGTCGAGGGACAGGGGGCGCCGCAGTATTTT. The chain couples TRBV2 to TRBJ2-3; 12 positions match TRBD1. CDR3 length equals 14 residues. V was clipped by 4 bases and J by 10 bases; unmatched bases: 6. Germline assignment: CDR1 SNHLY and CDR2 FYNNEI.

Only one count was recorded for this clone. The chain couples TRBV7-9 to TRBJ2-7; 7 bases fit TRBD1. Germline lookup yields CDR1 SEHNR and CDR2 FQNEAQ (reference sequence). V was pared by 4 bases and J by 1 base, with 4 bases of the junction left unmatched. This CDR3 has 14 amino acids. The CDR3 DNA reads TGTGCCAGCAGCTCACGGGACAGATCCTACGAGCAGTACTTC. It translates to CASSSRDRSYEQYF.

The gene calls are TRBV29-1 and TRBJ1-1; D not certain. CDR3 length equals 11 residues. CDR1 is SQVTM, CDR2 ANQGSEA, per germline. V was pared by 7 bases and J by 5 bases, with 11 bases between. DNA for the CDR3: TGCAGCGCTACTAGTATTACTGAAGCTTTCTTT. Translation: CSATSITEAFF.

The rearrangement links TRBV7-2 to TRBJ1-3; perhaps TRBD1 as D (5 bases). Germline-derived CDR1 and CDR2 are SGHTA and FQGNSA. The CDR3 loop spans 16 amino acids. The ends were cut back, 2 bases at V and 1 base at J, with 12 bases in the middle. This CDR3 is CASSLSPGLSGNTIYF. The DNA for the CDR3 is TGTGCCAGCAGCTTATCTCCAGGGTTATCTGGAAACACCATATATTTT. The variable domain in full, completed from reference TRBV7-2 and TRBJ1-3, reads GAGVSQSPSNKVTEKGKDVELRCDPISGHTALYWYRQSLGQGLEFLIYFQGNSAPDKSGLPSDRFSAERTGGSVSTLTIQRTQQEDSAVYLCASSLSPGLSGNTIYFGEGSWLTVV.

The CDR3 spells CASSALGYEQYF. The CDR3, as DNA: TGTGCCAGCAGCGCCCTTGGCTACGAGCAGTACTTC. The genes are TRBV2 and TRBJ2-7; D is unclear. Per the germline V gene, CDR1 is SNHLY and CDR2 is FYNNEI. There are 12 residues in the CDR3. Trimming took off 6 bases at V and 3 bases at J, with 9 bases between the two ends.

This rearrangement joins TRBV6-5 to TRBJ2-6; D is unresolved. The CDR3 covers 13 residues. V lost 6 bases and J 6 bases, leaving 9 bases between the germline ends. The germline V gene encodes CDR1 MNHEY and CDR2 SVGAGI. The chain's CDR3 is CASRFGEANVLTF. DNA for the CDR3: TGTGCCAGCAGGTTTGGGGAGGCCAACGTCCTGACTTTC.

The genes are TRBV6-1 and TRBJ1-1, with TRBD1 as a possible D gene (6 bases). There are 13 residues in the CDR3. V shed 3 bases and J shed 4 bases, with 9 bases lying between them. Germline lookup yields CDR1 MNHNS and CDR2 SASEGT. In DNA form, the CDR3 reads TGTGCCAGCAGTGATGGGGGCGGCACTGAAGCTTTCTTT. Its translation: CASSDGGGTEAFF.

This clone appeared once. The J gene is TRBJ2-3, the V gene TRBV7-2; D is perhaps TRBD2 (6 bases). Trimming removed 4 bases from V and 4 bases from J, with 18 bases in between. The CDR3 contains 16 residues. Germline CDR1 SGHTA, CDR2 FQGNSA. The CDR3 DNA is TGTGCCAGCAGCTCGTATAGCGGAGGTTTAGCAGATACGCAGTATTTT. Its protein is CASSSYSGGLADTQYF.

This chain uses TRBV30 with TRBJ1-2, with D possibly matching TRBD1 (6 bases). Trimming pared 8 bases from V and 8 bases from J, leaving 21 bases between. The CDR3 is 13 residues long. The germline V gene encodes CDR1 GTSNPN and CDR2 SVGIG (reference sequence). The CDR3: CAAKINRVGGYTF. The DNA for the CDR3 is TGTGCCGCCAAAATCAACAGGGTTGGAGGCTACACCTTC.

The J gene is TRBJ1-5, the V gene TRBV4-2, with TRBD1 identical over 7 bases. V gave up 0 bases and J gave up 6 bases; unmatched junction bases: 8. CDR3 size: 16 residues. Germline values: CDR1 LGHNA, CDR2 YNFKEQ. The CDR3 region has the DNA TGTGCCAGCAGCCAAGAACCCAACAGGGGAGGTCAGCCCCAGCATTTT. The encoded protein is CASSQEPNRGGQPQHF.

The V and J genes are TRBV13 and TRBJ2-7; no clear D. CDR1 PRHDT and CDR2 FYEKMQ come from the germline V gene (reference sequence). Trimming stripped 5 bases from V and 0 bases from J, with 5 bases between. The CDR3 runs to 12 residues. The CDR3 sequence: CASSPISYEQYF. The CDR3 DNA follows: TGTGCCAGCAGCCCCATCTCCTACGAGCAGTACTTC.

The gene calls are TRBV11-2 and TRBJ2-2; D unresolved. The CDR3 spans 15 residues. Germline V gives CDR1 SGHAT, CDR2 FQNNGV. Between the trimmed V and J ends, which lost 3 bases and 5 bases, there was a span of 13 bases. The CDR3 is CASSFIRVRTGELFF. CDR3 DNA: TGTGCCAGCAGCTTTATTAGGGTTCGTACCGGGGAGCTGTTTTTT. The whole variable domain, filled in from reference TRBV11-2 and TRBJ2-2, reads EAGVAQSPRYKIIEKRQSVAFWCNPISGHATLYWYQQILGQGPKLLIQFQNNGVVDDSQLPKDRFSAERLKGVDSTLKIQPAKLEDSAVYLCASSFIRVRTGELFFGEGSRLTVL.

This rearrangement joins TRBV18 to TRBJ1-4, with D uncertain. V lost 4 bases, J lost 6 bases, and 9 bases lay in between. The CDR3 is made up of 13 amino acids. Germline lookup yields CDR1 KGHSH and CDR2 LQKENI. CDR3 protein: CASSQGVDEKLFF. CDR3 nucleotides: TGTGCCAGCTCACAGGGAGTCGATGAAAAACTGTTTTTT.

The chain joins TRBV12-3 or TRBV12-4 to TRBJ2-7; D is unresolved. The CDR3 contains 13 residues. V was clipped by 1 base and J by 9 bases, with 13 bases between them. In DNA form, the CDR3 reads TGTGCCAGCAGTTTAGTTGGAGAGCAAGCGCAGTACTTC. The encoded protein is CASSLVGEQAQYF.

The chain is built from TRBV2 and TRBJ1-2; 8 nucleotides line up with TRBD1. CDR3 size: 15 residues. Trimming took 0 bases from V and 1 from J; bases not matched to a gene: 1. The V gene's germline CDR1 is SNHLY and CDR2 FYNNEI. The CDR3 bases are TGTGCCAGCAGTGAAGCGGACAGGGTTAACTATGGCTACACCTTC. Translation: CASSEADRVNYGYTF.

The chain has TRBV5-1 and TRBJ2-1; TRBD2 agrees at 7 bases. CDR1 is SGHRS, CDR2 YFSETQ, per germline. The CDR3 extends over 16 amino acids. The J segment lost 8 bases and the V segment lost 5 bases, leaving 16 bases of the junction unmatched. The CDR3 DNA sequence: TGCGCCAGCAGTCTCCGTGCGGGAGCTGATATCGATGAGCAGTTCTTC. This sequence encodes CASSLRAGADIDEQFF.

This clone has just a few counts. The chain is built from TRBV7-3 and TRBJ2-1; 14 nucleotides agree with TRBD2. This CDR3 is built from 16 residues. The J segment lost 7 bases and the V segment lost 5 bases, leaving 7 bases of the junction unmatched. The germline CDR1 and CDR2 sequences are SGHTA and FQGTGA. The CDR3 loop reads CASSPGTSGRGNEQFF. In DNA form, the CDR3 reads TGTGCCAGCAGCCCCGGGACTAGCGGGAGAGGGAATGAGCAGTTCTTC.

This rearrangement joins TRBV6-5 to TRBJ2-5, with D uncertain. This CDR3 region has 13 residues. Germline assignment: CDR1 MNHEY and CDR2 SVGAGI. With 8 bases removed from V and 3 bases from J, the gap between germline ends came to 13 bases. The CDR3 loop reads CASFRHGEETQYF. The DNA of the CDR3 is TGTGCCAGCTTCAGACACGGAGAAGAGACCCAGTACTTC.

This chain connects TRBV2 to TRBJ1-1; 10 nucleotides align to TRBD1. The CDR3 is 14 amino acids. Germline V gene lookup returns CDR1 SNHLY and CDR2 FYNNEI. The V segment lost 6 bases and the J segment 6 bases; nucleotides outside the gene matches: 7. The CDR3 nucleotides read TGTGCCAGCAGCCGAGGCGACAGGGGGCCTGAAGCTTTCTTT. This gives the protein CASSRGDRGPEAFF. The whole variable domain, filled in from reference TRBV2 and TRBJ1-1, reads EPEVTQTPSHQVTQMGQEVILRCVPISNHLYFYWYRQILGQKVEFLVSFYNNEISEKSEIFDDQFSVERPDGSNFTLKIRSTKLEDSAMYFCASSRGDRGPEAFFGQGTRLTVV.

The gene calls are TRBV5-1 and TRBJ2-1, with 7 positions matching TRBD1. From germline, CDR1 is SGHRS and CDR2 YFSETQ. V trimming: 1 base; J trimming: 0 bases; junction bases outside the gene matches: 4. CDR3 size: 16 residues. CDR3: CASSLRDSSSYNEQFF. CDR3 nucleotide sequence: TGCGCCAGCAGCTTGAGGGACAGCAGCTCCTACAATGAGCAGTTCTTC.

The genes are TRBV6-5 and TRBJ1-1; D is ambiguous. CDR3 length equals 14 residues. Germline lookup yields CDR1 MNHEY and CDR2 SVGAGI. The V and J ends lost 3 bases and 1 base respectively, with 9 bases between them. CDR3 amino acids: CASSYLEANTEAFF. The CDR3 DNA reads as TGTGCCAGCAGTTATTTGGAAGCGAACACTGAAGCTTTCTTT.

The chain couples TRBV29-1 to TRBJ1-2; the D gene is possibly TRBD1 (5 bases). Germline lookup yields CDR1 SQVTM and CDR2 ANQGSEA. This CDR3 has 13 residues. V shed 4 bases and J shed 7 bases, with 16 bases lying between them. CDR3 residues: CSVVRQGAGGYTF. For the CDR3, the DNA is TGCAGCGTTGTCCGGCAGGGAGCGGGTGGCTACACCTTC.

The rearrangement links TRBV27 to TRBJ2-2; D possibly corresponds to TRBD1 (5 bases). The CDR3 totals 12 residues. Trimming stripped 10 bases from V and 7 bases from J, with 13 bases between. Germline values: CDR1 MNHEY, CDR2 SMNVEV (reference sequence). The CDR3 DNA reads TGTGCCACCCTGGGGCCCCACGGGGAGCTGTTTTTT. Protein sequence: CATLGPHGELFF.

The chain joins TRBV4-2 to TRBJ2-7; 8 bases fit TRBD2. Per the germline V gene, CDR1 is LGHNA and CDR2 is YNFKEQ. J lost 2 bases, V lost 2 bases, and 14 bases had no gene match. The CDR3 is 18 residues long. In DNA form, the CDR3 reads TGTGCCAGCAGCCAAAGGAGTATCAGCGGGAGTTCCCCCTACGAGCAGTACTTC. This codes for CASSQRSISGSSPYEQYF.

The V call is TRBV6-5, the J call TRBJ1-2, with 9 nucleotides matching TRBD1. Trimming cost V 0 bases and J 8 bases; bases outside gene matches: 10. Looked up from germline, CDR1 is MNHEY and CDR2 is SVGAGI. The CDR3 runs 16 residues. The CDR3 DNA reads as TGTGCCAGCAGTTACTCGGACAGGGGCCGTCCAAACGGCTACACCTTC. Encoded protein: CASSYSDRGRPNGYTF.

V gene TRBV4-1 combines with J gene TRBJ1-2; 7 bases are a match to TRBD1. The ends lost 1 base at V and 1 base at J; junction bases unmatched: 9. The CDR3 covers 17 residues. The germline V gene encodes CDR1 MGHRA and CDR2 YSYEKL. CDR3 residues: CASSQVFPGQYNYGYTF. The CDR3 DNA reads TGCGCCAGCAGCCAAGTCTTTCCGGGACAGTATAACTATGGCTACACCTTC.

This clone was counted a few times. J is TRBJ1-5 and V is TRBV7-8, with D possibly being TRBD1 (5 bases). Germline V gives CDR1 SGHVS, CDR2 FQNEAQ. Trimming left V 5 bases short and J 4 bases short, with 12 bases between. CDR3 length: 14 amino acids. The CDR3 here is CASSPAGGNQPQHF. In nucleotides, the CDR3 is TGTGCCAGCAGCCCGGCGGGGGGGAATCAGCCCCAGCATTTT.